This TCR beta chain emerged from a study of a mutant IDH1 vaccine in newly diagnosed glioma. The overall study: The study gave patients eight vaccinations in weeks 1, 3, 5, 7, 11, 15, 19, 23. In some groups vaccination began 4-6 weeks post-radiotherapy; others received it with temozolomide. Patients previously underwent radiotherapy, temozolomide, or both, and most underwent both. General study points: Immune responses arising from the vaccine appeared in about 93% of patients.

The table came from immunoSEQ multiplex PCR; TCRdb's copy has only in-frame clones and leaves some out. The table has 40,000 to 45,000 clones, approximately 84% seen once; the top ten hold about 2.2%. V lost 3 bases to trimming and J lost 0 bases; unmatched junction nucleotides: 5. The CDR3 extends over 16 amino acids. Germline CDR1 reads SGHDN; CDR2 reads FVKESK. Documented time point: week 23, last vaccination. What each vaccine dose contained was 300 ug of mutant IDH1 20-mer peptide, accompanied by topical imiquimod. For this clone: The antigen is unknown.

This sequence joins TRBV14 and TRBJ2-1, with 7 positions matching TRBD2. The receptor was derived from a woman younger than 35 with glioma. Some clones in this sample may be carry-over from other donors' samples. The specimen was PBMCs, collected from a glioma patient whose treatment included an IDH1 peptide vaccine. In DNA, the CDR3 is TGTGCCAGCAGCCAGCGAGCGGGGAGCTCCTACAATGAGCAGTTCTTC. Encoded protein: CASSQRAGSSYNEQFF.